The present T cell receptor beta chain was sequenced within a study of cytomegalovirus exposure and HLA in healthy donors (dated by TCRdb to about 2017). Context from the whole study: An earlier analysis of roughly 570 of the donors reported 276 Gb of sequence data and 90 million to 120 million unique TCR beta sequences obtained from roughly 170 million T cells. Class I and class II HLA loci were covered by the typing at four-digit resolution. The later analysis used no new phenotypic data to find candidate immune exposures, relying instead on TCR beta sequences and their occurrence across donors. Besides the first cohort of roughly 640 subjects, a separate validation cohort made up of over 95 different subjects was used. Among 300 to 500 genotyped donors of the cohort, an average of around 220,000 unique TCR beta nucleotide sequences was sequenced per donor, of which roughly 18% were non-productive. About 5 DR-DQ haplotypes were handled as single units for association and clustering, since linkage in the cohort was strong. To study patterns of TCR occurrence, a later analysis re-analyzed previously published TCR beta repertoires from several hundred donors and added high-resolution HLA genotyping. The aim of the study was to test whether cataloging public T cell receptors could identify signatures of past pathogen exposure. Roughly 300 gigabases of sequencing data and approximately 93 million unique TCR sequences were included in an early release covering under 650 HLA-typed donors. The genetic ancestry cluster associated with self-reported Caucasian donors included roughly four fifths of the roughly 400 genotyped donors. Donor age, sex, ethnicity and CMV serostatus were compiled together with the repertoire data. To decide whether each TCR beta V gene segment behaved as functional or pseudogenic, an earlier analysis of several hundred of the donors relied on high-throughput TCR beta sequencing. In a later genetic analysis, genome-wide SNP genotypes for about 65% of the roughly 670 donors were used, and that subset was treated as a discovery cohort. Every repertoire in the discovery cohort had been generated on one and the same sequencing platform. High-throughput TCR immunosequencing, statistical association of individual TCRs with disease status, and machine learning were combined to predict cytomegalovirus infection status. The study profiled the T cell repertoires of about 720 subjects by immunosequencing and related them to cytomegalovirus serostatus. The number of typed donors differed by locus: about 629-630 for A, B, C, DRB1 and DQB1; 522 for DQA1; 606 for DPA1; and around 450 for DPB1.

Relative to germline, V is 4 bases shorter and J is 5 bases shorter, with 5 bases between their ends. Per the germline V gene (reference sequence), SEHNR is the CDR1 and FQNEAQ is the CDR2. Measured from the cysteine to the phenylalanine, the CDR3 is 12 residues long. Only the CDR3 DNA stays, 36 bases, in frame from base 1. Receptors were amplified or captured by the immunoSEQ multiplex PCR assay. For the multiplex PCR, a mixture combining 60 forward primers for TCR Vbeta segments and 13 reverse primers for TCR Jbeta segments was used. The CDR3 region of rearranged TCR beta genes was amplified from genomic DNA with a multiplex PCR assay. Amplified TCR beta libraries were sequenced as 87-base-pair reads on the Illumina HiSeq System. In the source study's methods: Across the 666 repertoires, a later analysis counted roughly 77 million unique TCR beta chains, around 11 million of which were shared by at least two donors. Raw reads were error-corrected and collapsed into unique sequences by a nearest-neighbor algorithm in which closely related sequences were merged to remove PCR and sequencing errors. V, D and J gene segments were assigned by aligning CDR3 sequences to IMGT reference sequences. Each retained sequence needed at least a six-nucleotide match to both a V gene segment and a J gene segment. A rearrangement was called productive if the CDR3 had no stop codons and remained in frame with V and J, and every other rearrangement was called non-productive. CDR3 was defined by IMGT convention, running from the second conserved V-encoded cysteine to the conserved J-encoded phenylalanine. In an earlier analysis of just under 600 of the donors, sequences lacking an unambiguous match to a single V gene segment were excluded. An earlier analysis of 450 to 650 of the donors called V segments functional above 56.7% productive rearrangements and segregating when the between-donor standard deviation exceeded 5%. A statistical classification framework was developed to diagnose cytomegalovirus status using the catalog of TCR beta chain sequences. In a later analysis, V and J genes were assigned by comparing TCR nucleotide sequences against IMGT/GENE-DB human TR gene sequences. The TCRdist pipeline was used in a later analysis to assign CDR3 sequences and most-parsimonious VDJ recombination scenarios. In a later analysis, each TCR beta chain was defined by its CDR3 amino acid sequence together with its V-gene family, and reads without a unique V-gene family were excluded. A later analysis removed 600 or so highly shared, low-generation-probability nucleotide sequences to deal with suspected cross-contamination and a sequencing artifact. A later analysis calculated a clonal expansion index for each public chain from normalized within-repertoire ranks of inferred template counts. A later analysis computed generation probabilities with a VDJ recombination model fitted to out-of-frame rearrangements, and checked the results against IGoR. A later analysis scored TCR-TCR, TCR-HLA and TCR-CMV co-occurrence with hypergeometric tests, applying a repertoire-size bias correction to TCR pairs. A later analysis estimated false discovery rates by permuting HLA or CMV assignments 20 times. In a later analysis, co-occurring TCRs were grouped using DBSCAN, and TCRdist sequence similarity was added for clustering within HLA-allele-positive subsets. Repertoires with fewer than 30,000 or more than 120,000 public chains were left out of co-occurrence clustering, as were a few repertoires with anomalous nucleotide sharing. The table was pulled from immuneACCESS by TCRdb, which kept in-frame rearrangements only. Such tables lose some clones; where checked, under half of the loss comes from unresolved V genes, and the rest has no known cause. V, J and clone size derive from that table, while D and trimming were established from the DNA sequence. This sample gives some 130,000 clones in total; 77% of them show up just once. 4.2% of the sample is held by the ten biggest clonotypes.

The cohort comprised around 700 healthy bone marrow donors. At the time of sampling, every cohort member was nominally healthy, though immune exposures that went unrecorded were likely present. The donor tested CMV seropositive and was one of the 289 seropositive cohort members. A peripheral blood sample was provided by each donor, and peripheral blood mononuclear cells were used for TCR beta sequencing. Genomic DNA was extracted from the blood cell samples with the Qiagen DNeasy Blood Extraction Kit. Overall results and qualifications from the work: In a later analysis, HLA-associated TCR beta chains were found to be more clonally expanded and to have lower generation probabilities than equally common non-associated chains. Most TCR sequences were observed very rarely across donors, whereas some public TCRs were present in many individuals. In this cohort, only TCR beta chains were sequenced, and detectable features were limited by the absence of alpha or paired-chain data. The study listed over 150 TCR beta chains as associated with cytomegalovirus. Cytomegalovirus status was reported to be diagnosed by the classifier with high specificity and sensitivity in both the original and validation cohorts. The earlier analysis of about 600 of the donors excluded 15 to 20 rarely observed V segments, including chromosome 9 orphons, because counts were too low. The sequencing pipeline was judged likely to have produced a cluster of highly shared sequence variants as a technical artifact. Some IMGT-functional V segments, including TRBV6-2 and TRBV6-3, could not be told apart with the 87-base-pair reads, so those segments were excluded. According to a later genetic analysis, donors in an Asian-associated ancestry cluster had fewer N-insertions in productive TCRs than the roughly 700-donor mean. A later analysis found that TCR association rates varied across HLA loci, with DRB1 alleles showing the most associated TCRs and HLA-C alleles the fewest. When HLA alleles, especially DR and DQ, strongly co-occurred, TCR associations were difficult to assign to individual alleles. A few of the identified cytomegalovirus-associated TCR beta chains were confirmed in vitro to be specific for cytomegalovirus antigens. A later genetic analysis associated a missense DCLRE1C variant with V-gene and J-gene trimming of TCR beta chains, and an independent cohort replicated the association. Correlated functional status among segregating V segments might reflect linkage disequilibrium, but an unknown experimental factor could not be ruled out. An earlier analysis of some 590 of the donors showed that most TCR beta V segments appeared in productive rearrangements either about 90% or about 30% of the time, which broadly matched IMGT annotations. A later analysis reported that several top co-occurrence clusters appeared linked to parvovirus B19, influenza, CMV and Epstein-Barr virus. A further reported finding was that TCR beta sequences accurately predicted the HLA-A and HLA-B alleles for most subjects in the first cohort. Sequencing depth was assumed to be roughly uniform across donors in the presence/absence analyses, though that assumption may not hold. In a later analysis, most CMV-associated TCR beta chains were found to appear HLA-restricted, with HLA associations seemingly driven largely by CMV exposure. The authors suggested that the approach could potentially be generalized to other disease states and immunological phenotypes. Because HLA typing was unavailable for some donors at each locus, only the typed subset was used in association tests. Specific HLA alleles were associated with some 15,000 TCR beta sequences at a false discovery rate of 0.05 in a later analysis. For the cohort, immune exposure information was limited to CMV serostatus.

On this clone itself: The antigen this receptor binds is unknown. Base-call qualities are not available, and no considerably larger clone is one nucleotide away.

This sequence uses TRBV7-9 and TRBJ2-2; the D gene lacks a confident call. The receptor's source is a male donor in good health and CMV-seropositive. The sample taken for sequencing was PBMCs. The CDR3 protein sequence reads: CASSYNTGELFF. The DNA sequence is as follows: TGTGCCAGCAGCTATAATACCGGGGAGCTGTTTTTT.